The source of this TCR beta chain is a study of CD8+ T cells in alopecia areata. Across the study: Patients in the treated group were given tofacitinib by mouth, 5 to 10 mg twice a day. Notes on the study in general: Numerous clones, expanded in lesions, remained in scalp and blood during tofacitinib. In lesional scalp, particularly from alopecia totalis/universalis, clonality was higher than in normal scalp.

As to this clone: The antigen is unknown. Other DNA sequences in this sample translate to the same CDR3.

The sample's treatment: oral pan-JAK inhibitor, 5-10 mg twice daily. This CDR3 comprises 13 residues. Germline values: CDR1 GTSNPN, CDR2 SVGIG (reference sequence). The V and J ends lost 0 bases and 4 bases respectively, with 6 bases between them. Following RNA extraction, reverse transcription yielded cDNA that acted as the sequencing template. The data were produced by immunoSEQ multiplex PCR, yet TCRdb's version contains in-frame clones alone and is incomplete. The sample has roughly 230,000 clones; around two fifths are singletons. The chain links TRBV30 to TRBJ2-2, with D unresolved. The source of this sequence is a human donor with alopecia areata. The sequencing here drew on CD4+ T cells sorted from blood, taken at roughly week 38, from a patient treated with tofacitinib. CDR3 sequence: CAWSVLVTGELFF. As DNA, the CDR3 is TGTGCCTGGAGTGTACTCGTCACCGGGGAGCTGTTTTTT.